The following is a T cell receptor (beta chain) sequence with its context. Its antigen is still unknown. One end of the junction does not line up with germline, which may come from a read error. The source of the sample is a study of tumor and adjacent non-tumor tissue in lung cancer. Study context: On average, productive TCRbeta reads reached 4 million to 4.5 million per sample. Findings of the study overall: Compared with tumor, normal lung showed significantly lower TCR diversity.

The template was RNA from unsorted bulk tissue. Donors were chemotherapy-naive, newly diagnosed lung cancer surgical patients in China, August–late 2014. CDR3 length equals 14 residues. In germline, CDR1 is SGHVS, CDR2 FQNEAQ. The library came from three nested PCR rounds adapted from ARM-PCR protocols. MiXCR, run by TCRdb on the multiplex PCR reads, gives a single entry per CDR3 protein. Here the sample spans about 110,000 distinct CDR3 sequences, more than 70% being singletons. This sequence joins TRBV7-8 and TRBJ1-4; tentative D call: TRBD1 (6 bases). The sequence was obtained from a woman aged 60-70 years with non-small cell lung cancer. Sample: lung tumor tissue. The CDR3 protein is CVSSLQGIAEKLFF. In DNA form, the CDR3 reads TGTGTCAGCAGCTTACAGGGTATAGCTGAAAAACTGTTTTTT.